Sequencing of this TCR beta chain was carried out in a study of neurological immune-mediated disorders. The cDNA came from 5'RACE, which used 10-nucleotide random UMIs. TCRdb reanalysed the 5' RACE reads using MiXCR and keeps one entry per CDR3 protein. Among roughly 62,000 distinct CDR3 sequences listed, roughly 4.8% were seen once. Findings of the study overall: Falling below healthy controls, multiple sclerosis showed the least TCR clonal expansion, while HTLV-1-associated myelopathy showed the most.

The table lists this clonotype with many counts. No antigen is known for it. The sequencing sample was made of PBMCs. The origin of this receptor is a woman aged 45-59 years with multiple sclerosis.

The CDR3 DNA follows: TGTGCCAGCAGTTTAGGGGGACAGATTTATGGCTACACCTTC. This gives the protein CASSLGGQIYGYTF. The genes are TRBV28 and TRBJ1-2, with TRBD1 matching 7 bases. V was pared by 2 bases and J by 5 bases, with 5 bases of the junction left unmatched. The CDR3 covers 14 residues. Germline V gene lookup returns CDR1 MDHEN and CDR2 SYDVKM.